Listed below are T cell receptor beta chains from one sample, sequenced in a study of blood T cell repertoires in COVID-19. The data were produced by immunoSEQ multiplex PCR, yet TCRdb's version contains in-frame clones alone and is incomplete. The sample consists of some 200,000 clones, 80% to 90% of them appearing once. Sequenced sample: PBMCs or T cells enriched from blood (not recorded which). These receptor sequences come from a woman aged 18-35 years who had recovered from COVID-19. CDR3s include the opening cysteine and the closing phenylalanine or tryptophan. A D gene is named only where the DNA matches it firmly. Clone size is stated in some rows and not others, as once, few, many or a class when expanded.

v_call	clone_size	d_call	j_call	cdr3_nt	cdr3_aa
TRBV28	.	.	TRBJ1-5	TGTGCCAGCAGTTTAGGGGGGGTTAGCAATCAGCCCCAGCATTTT	CASSLGGVSNQPQHF
TRBV28	.	TRBD2	TRBJ2-1	TGTGCCAGCTGTTTATCTAGCGGGGGGCGAGATGAGCAGTTCTTC	CASCLSSGGRDEQFF
TRBV9	.	.	TRBJ1-1	TGTGCCAGCAGCGTAGATCCGGGGATGAACACTGAAGCTTTCTTT	CASSVDPGMNTEAFF
TRBV3-1/TRBV3-2	.	.	TRBJ2-7	TGTGCCAGCAGCCAAGCAGGTGACACCTACGAGCAGTACTTC	CASSQAGDTYEQYF
TRBV9	.	.	TRBJ1-6	TGTGCCAGCAGCAGACAGGACGTGAATTCACCCCTCCACTTT	CASSRQDVNSPLHF
TRBV3-1/TRBV3-2	.	TRBD1	TRBJ2-7	TGTGCCAGCAGCCAACAACCGGGACAGGGGGGCGAGCAGTACTTC	CASSQQPGQGGEQYF
TRBV3-1/TRBV3-2	few	.	TRBJ1-5	TGTGCCAGCAGCCAATCGGGGTATACGCCCCAGCATTTT	CASSQSGYTPQHF
TRBV10-3	.	TRBD2	TRBJ2-3	TGTGCCATCAGTGAGTGGGGACTAGCCGTGACAGATACGCAGTATTTT	CAISEWGLAVTDTQYF
TRBV4-1	.	TRBD2	TRBJ2-3	TGCGCCAGCAGCCAAAAGGCGGGGGGCACAGATACGCAGTATTTT	CASSQKAGGTDTQYF
TRBV5-1	.	.	TRBJ1-2	TGCGCCAGCAGGCCGCTACAGGGCAACTATGGCTACACCTTC	CASRPLQGNYGYTF
TRBV7-3	.	.	TRBJ2-5	TGTGCCAGCATCCCTCAAGAGACCCAGTACTTC	CASIPQETQYF
TRBV2	.	TRBD1	TRBJ2-7	TGTGCCAGCAGTGAAGCCATACAGGGGACCGAGCAGTACTTC	CASSEAIQGTEQYF
TRBV28	.	.	TRBJ1-1	TGTGCCAGCTTCTTGGGGGGGAACACTGAAGCTTTCTTT	CASFLGGNTEAFF
TRBV24-1	.	TRBD1	TRBJ2-2	TGTGCCACCAGAGGGACAGGGGCTAACACCGGGGAGCTGTTTTTT	CATRGTGANTGELFF
TRBV6-5	.	.	TRBJ1-1	TGTGCCAGCAGTTCGGGACACCTGAAGCTTTTCTTT	CASSSGHLKLFF
TRBV19	.	.	TRBJ1-5	TGTGCCAGTACGGGTTATAGCAATCAGCCCCAGCATTTT	CASTGYSNQPQHF
TRBV3-1/TRBV3-2	.	.	TRBJ2-1	TGTGCCAGCAGCCATTCCGGTCCGAAGTACGAGCAGTTCTTC	CASSHSGPKYEQFF
TRBV28	once	TRBD1	TRBJ1-2	TGTGCCAGCAGCCTAGGGACAGGACTATTCGGCTACACCTTC	CASSLGTGLFGYTF
TRBV20-1	.	.	TRBJ2-7	TGCAGTGCCCTGGACAGTCACGAGCAGTACTTC	CSALDSHEQYF
TRBV5-4	.	.	TRBJ1-6	TGTGCCAGCAGCCTACAGCCGGTCGGGGAGCGGGCCAATTCACCCCTCCACTTT	CASSLQPVGERANSPLHF
TRBV11-2	.	.	TRBJ2-3	TGTGCCAGCAGCATGGGGCAGGGGGGAGTTACGCAGTATTTT	CASSMGQGGVTQYF
TRBV23-1	once	TRBD1	TRBJ1-5	TGCGCCAGCAGCCCATCCCTCCGGGACAGGGTAAATCAGCCCCAGCATTTT	CASSPSLRDRVNQPQHF
TRBV27	.	TRBD1	TRBJ1-2	TGTGCCAGCAGACCAAGCGGACAGGGGGCTGATGGCTACACCTTC	CASRPSGQGADGYTF
TRBV19	many	.	TRBJ2-3	TGTGCCAGTAGGGACTTCCTCACAGATACGCAGTATTTT	CASRDFLTDTQYF
TRBV30	.	.	TRBJ1-4	TGTGCCTGGAGTCTGTCCAACAGACTGTTTTTT	CAWSLSNRLFF
TRBV24-1	many	.	TRBJ2-5	TGTGCCACCAGTGATGCGCCTGGGGCTCAAGAGACCCAGTACTTC	CATSDAPGAQETQYF
TRBV2	.	TRBD2	TRBJ2-1	TGTGCCAGCAGCTCAGCGGGGGGGCCAAATGAGCAGTTCTTC	CASSSAGGPNEQFF
TRBV19	.	.	TRBJ1-4	TGTGCCAGTATGGGGTTCGGGAGAGGTGATGAAAAACTGTTTTTT	CASMGFGRGDEKLFF
TRBV13	.	TRBD2	TRBJ2-7	TGTGCCAGCAGCTCCCGGACTAGCGGGGTAGGTTCCTACGAGCAGTACTTC	CASSSRTSGVGSYEQYF
TRBV2	.	.	TRBJ1-5	TGTGCCAGCAGTCGACAGGACGTTAGCAATCAGCCCCAGCATTTT	CASSRQDVSNQPQHF
TRBV4-1	.	.	TRBJ2-7	TGCGCCAGCAGCCACGCAGGGGAAGACTACGAGCAGTACTTC	CASSHAGEDYEQYF
TRBV5-1	.	TRBD1	TRBJ1-1	TGCGCCAGCAGCTGGACAGGGGTCGGTTCCACTGAAGCTTTCTTT	CASSWTGVGSTEAFF
TRBV29-1	.	TRBD1	TRBJ1-6	TGCAGCGTTCGGACAGGTAGAAATTCACCCCTCCACTTT	CSVRTGRNSPLHF
TRBV5-6	.	TRBD1	TRBJ1-2	TGTGCCAGCAGCTTGGGCACAGGGGCCTATGGCTACACCTTC	CASSLGTGAYGYTF
TRBV5-1	once	TRBD2	TRBJ2-2	TGCGCCAGCAGCTTGGGCGGACTAGCGCAGGCCGGGGAGCTGTTTTTT	CASSLGGLAQAGELFF
TRBV27	.	TRBD2	TRBJ2-1	TGTGCCAGCAAACATATTGGGGAGGGTGAGCAGTTCTTC	CASKHIGEGEQFF
TRBV9	.	.	TRBJ2-6	TGTGCCAGCAGCGCCCTAGGCTCTGGGGCCAACGTCCTGACTTTC	CASSALGSGANVLTF
TRBV10-3	.	TRBD1	TRBJ2-5	TGTGCCATCAGTGAGTCGGGCAGGGGGAAAGAGACCCAGTACTTC	CAISESGRGKETQYF
TRBV27	.	.	TRBJ1-5	TGTGCCAGCAGCCAGGACAGAAATCAGCCCCAGCATTTT	CASSQDRNQPQHF
TRBV11-2	few	.	TRBJ1-2	TGTGCCAGCAGCTCAAGCAGGGCCTCCCTTGGCTACACCTTC	CASSSSRASLGYTF
TRBV28	.	TRBD1	TRBJ1-2	TGTGCCAGCAGTTTAGGTGGGACAGGGAGATCAAACTATGGCTACACCTTC	CASSLGGTGRSNYGYTF
TRBV10-3	.	TRBD2	TRBJ2-7	TGTGCCATCAGTGCTCAAAGGACTAGCGGCTCCTACGAGCAGTACTTC	CAISAQRTSGSYEQYF
TRBV27	.	.	TRBJ2-7	TGTGCCAGCAGTTTATGGCAGGGAATCAACGAGCAGTACTTC	CASSLWQGINEQYF
TRBV3-1/TRBV3-2	.	.	TRBJ2-1	TGTGCCAGCAGCCGCGCGTACAATGAGCAGTTCTTC	CASSRAYNEQFF
TRBV29-1	.	TRBD2	TRBJ2-3	TGCAGCGTTGTGATGGGAGGGCCAGGGGATACGCAGTATTTT	CSVVMGGPGDTQYF
TRBV29-1	.	TRBD2	TRBJ2-1	TGCAGCGTGGGGCGGGGGAATAGGGGTGACGATGAGCAGTTCTTC	CSVGRGNRGDDEQFF